Listed here are 15 T cell receptor beta chains from one sample, sequenced in a study of technical replicates of blood from a few donors. Sequencing was performed with immunoSEQ multiplex PCR; in TCRdb, only in-frame clones are kept and a portion is missing. The data show 87,000 or so clones, with 92% seen just once and about 0.27% held by the top ten. Sequencing was done on a sample of T cells isolated from PBMCs. Receptors originate from a human donor in good health.

CDR3: CASSKGGGAETQYF. CDR3 nucleotide sequence: TGTGCCAGCAGCAAAGGCGGGGGGGCAGAGACCCAGTACTTC. The chain uses TRBV21-1 and TRBJ2-5; the DNA was not used to check the table's D call, TRBD2. TRBV21-1 is a listed pseudogene. The CDR3 totals 14 residues.

The rearrangement links TRBV9 to TRBJ1-2, with D possibly being TRBD1 (5 bases). The CDR3 is 14 residues long. CDR1 SGDLS and CDR2 YYNGEE come from the germline V gene. Trimming shortened V by 0 bases and J by 3 bases, and 9 bases separated the two germline ends. The CDR3 region is CASSVGAGYYGYTF. In nucleotides, the CDR3 is TGTGCCAGCAGCGTAGGGGCAGGGTACTATGGCTACACCTTC.

The CDR3 region has the DNA TGTGCCAGCAGCCCCACACACCAAGTCAGACAGATCCAAGAGACCCAGTACTTC. Residues: CASSPTHQVRQIQETQYF. The chain is built from TRBV9 and TRBJ2-5; D may be TRBD1 (5 bases). The CDR3 is 18 residues long. The V end was cut by 4 bases, the J end by 1 base, with 23 bases between. CDR1 and CDR2 from the germline V gene are SGDLS and YYNGEE.

This chain links TRBV9 with TRBJ2-3; tentatively, D is TRBD2 (5 bases). The CDR3 consists of 17 residues. The ends were cut back, 1 base at V and 2 bases at J, with 17 bases in the middle. Per germline, CDR1 SGDLS and CDR2 YYNGEE. CDR3 protein: CASSVTSGPSNTDTQYF. In DNA form, the CDR3 reads TGTGCCAGCAGCGTAACAAGCGGTCCTTCCAACACAGATACGCAGTATTTT.

DNA of the CDR3: TGTGCCAGCAGCCCCAGGACTAGCGGGGGCCTCACAGATACGCAGTATTTT. Protein: CASSPRTSGGLTDTQYF. V gene TRBV11-2 combines with J gene TRBJ2-3; 13 bases line up with TRBD2. J lost 2 bases, V lost 5 bases, and 7 bases had no gene match. CDR3 length equals 17 residues. Germline V gives CDR1 SGHAT, CDR2 FQNNGV.

This sequence joins TRBV28 and TRBJ1-2, with 12 nucleotides matching TRBD1. The germline V gene has CDR1 MDHEN and CDR2 SYDVKM. V dropped 8 bases and J dropped 8; count of bases not matched to a gene: 9. The CDR3 sequence is 14 residues long. The CDR3 loop is CASASGTGGLGYTF. The CDR3 DNA reads TGTGCCAGCGCCTCCGGGACAGGGGGCTTGGGCTACACCTTC.

The CDR3 nucleotides are TGCGCCAGCAGCTTGGAAGCGGGGGGGCCGATTGAGCAGTTCTTC. Protein product: CASSLEAGGPIEQFF. The gene calls are TRBV5-1 and TRBJ2-1; 10 bases match TRBD2. Germline trimming cut 0 bases from V and 9 bases from J; bases unmatched to any gene: 6. The CDR3 is 15 amino acids. Germline V gene lookup returns CDR1 SGHRS and CDR2 YFSETQ.

This clone was detected only a few times. The chain couples TRBV4-2 to TRBJ1-6, with D possibly being TRBD1 (6 bases). The CDR3 is 17 residues long. Germline CDR1 is LGHNA and CDR2 is YNFKEQ. Trimming stripped 4 bases from V and 4 bases from J, with 17 bases between. CDR3 coding DNA: TGTGCCAGCAGCCCAAGCCCTCGTGGACAGTATAATTCACCCCTCCACTTT. Translating it yields CASSPSPRGQYNSPLHF.

Notes on this clone: Given the absence of the conserved phenylalanine or tryptophan at the CDR3 end, a read error is likely. No DNA is shown, since the ends of the CDR3 on it are uncertain; the CDR3 is the one TCRdb lists. The rearrangement joins TRBV10-3 to TRBJ2-3; the listed D gene, TRBD2, was not tested against the DNA. Inclusive of both ends, the CDR3 amounts to 14 amino acids. The germline V gene encodes CDR1 ENHRY and CDR2 SYGVKD. This chain's CDR3 is CAISERTSGSRCVV.

The chain recombines TRBV7-9 with TRBJ2-7, with TRBD2 matching 9 bases. Trimming removed 4 bases from V and 2 bases from J; junction bases left unmatched: 12. The CDR3 has 17 residues. The germline V gene has CDR1 SEHNR and CDR2 FQNEAQ (reference sequence). The CDR3 sequence: CASSSTYGLARAYEQYF. CDR3 bases: TGTGCCAGCAGCTCGACCTATGGACTAGCGCGTGCCTACGAGCAGTACTTC.

The chain links TRBV13 to TRBJ2-4, with D tentatively TRBD2 (6 bases). Trimming stripped 1 base from V and 2 bases from J, with 12 bases between. CDR3 size: 16 residues. Germline V CDR1 and CDR2: PRHDT, FYEKMQ (reference sequence). In DNA form, the CDR3 reads TGTGCCAGCAGCTTAGTTGCGGGAATTTCCAAAAACATTCAGTACTTC. Its protein product is CASSLVAGISKNIQYF.

The chain combines TRBV15 with TRBJ1-2, with no clear D. The germline gives CDR1 LNHNV, CDR2 YYDKDF (reference sequence). The V gene lost 5 bases and the J gene lost 8 bases, with 15 bases spanning the gap. The CDR3 loop spans 13 amino acids. The CDR3 bases are TGTGCCACCAGCCCCCGGTGGGCAGCAGGCTACACCTTC. The encoded protein is CATSPRWAAGYTF.

The chain employs TRBV6-1 and TRBJ1-2; perhaps TRBD1 as D (6 bases). Germline assignment: CDR1 MNHNS and CDR2 SASEGT. The germline V and J ends were trimmed by 2 bases and 2 bases, with 12 bases remaining between them. The CDR3 totals 15 residues. The CDR3 sequence: CASSEIRGGNYGYTF. DNA of the CDR3: TGTGCCAGCAGTGAAATCAGGGGAGGGAACTATGGCTACACCTTC.

This chain connects TRBV5-1 to TRBJ2-7; possible D gene TRBD1, 6 bases. Germline CDR1 is SGHRS and CDR2 is YFSETQ. The germline V and J ends were trimmed by 0 bases and 0 bases, with 10 bases remaining between them. The CDR3 runs to 15 residues. In DNA, the CDR3 is TGCGCCAGCAGCTTGGAACAGGGCGGCTCCTACGAGCAGTACTTC. Its translation is CASSLEQGGSYEQYF.

The chain combines TRBV25-1 with TRBJ2-3; unclear D gene. The CDR3 totals 14 residues. V was cut by 0 bases and J by 1 base, with 5 bases left in between. Per germline, CDR1 MGHDK and CDR2 SYGVNS. This CDR3 is CASSEYRGTDTQYF. CDR3 bases: TGTGCCAGCAGTGAATATCGTGGCACAGATACGCAGTATTTT. The full variable domain, completed using reference TRBV25-1 and TRBJ2-3, is EADIYQTPRYLVIGTGKKITLECSQTMGHDKMYWYQQDPGMELHLIHYSYGVNSTEKGDLSSESTVSRIRTEHFPLTLESARPSHTSQYLCASSEYRGTDTQYFGPGTRLTVL.